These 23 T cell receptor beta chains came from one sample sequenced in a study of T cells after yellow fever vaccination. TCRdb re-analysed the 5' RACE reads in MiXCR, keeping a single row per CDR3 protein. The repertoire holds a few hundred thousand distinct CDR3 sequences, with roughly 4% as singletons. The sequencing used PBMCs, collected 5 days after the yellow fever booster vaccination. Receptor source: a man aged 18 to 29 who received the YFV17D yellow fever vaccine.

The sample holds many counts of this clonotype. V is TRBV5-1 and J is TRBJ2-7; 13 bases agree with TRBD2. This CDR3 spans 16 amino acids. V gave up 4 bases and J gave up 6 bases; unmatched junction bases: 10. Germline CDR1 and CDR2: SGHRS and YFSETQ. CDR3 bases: TGCGCCAGCAGCCGTAAAGGACTAGCGGGGGCCCCCGAGCAGTACTTC. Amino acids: CASSRKGLAGAPEQYF. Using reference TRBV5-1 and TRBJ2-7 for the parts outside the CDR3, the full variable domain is KAGVTQTPRYLIKTRGQQVTLSCSPISGHRSVSWYQQTPGQGLQFLFEYFSETQRNKGNFPGRFSGRQFSNSRSEMNVSTLELGDSALYLCASSRKGLAGAPEQYFGPGTRLTVT.

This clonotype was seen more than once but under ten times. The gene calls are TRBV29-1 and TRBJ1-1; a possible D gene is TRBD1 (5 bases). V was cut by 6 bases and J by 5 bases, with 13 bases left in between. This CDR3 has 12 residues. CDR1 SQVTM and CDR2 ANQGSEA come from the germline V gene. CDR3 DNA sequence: TGCAGCGTGAGGTTTGGGGGTACTGAAGCTTTCTTT. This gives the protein CSVRFGGTEAFF.

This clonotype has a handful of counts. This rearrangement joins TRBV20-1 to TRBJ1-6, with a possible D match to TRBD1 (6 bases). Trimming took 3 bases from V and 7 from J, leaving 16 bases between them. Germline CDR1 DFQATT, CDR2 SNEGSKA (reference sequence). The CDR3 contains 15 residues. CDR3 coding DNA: TGCAGTGCTAGTCCGGCGGGGGCTCGCAATTCACCCCTCCACTTT. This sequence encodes CSASPAGARNSPLHF.

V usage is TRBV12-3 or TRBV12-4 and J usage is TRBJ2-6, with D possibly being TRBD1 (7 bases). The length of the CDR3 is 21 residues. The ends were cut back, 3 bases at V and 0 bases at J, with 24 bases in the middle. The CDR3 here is CASSFGVRGRQGRSGANVLTF. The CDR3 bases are TGTGCCAGCAGTTTCGGCGTTCGGGGGAGACAGGGTCGCTCTGGGGCCAACGTCCTGACTTTC.

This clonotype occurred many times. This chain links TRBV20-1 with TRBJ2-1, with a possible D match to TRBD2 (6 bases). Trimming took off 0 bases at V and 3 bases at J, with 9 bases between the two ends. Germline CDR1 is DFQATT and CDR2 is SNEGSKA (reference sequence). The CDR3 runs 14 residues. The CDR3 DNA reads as TGCAGTGCTAGAGAGCGGGGAGTCTACAATGAGCAGTTCTTC. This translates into CSARERGVYNEQFF.

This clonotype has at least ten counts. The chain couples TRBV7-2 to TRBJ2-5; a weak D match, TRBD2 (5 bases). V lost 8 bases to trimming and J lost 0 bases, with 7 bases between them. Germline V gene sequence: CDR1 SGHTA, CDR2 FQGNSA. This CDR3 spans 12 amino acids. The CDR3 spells CASGGYQETQYF. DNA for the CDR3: TGTGCCAGCGGAGGATACCAAGAGACCCAGTACTTC.

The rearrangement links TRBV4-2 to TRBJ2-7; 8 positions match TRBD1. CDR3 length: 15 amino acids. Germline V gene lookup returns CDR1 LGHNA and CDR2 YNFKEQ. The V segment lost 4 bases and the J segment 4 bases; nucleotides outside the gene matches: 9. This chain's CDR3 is CASSPGGRGHYEQYF. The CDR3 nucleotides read TGTGCCAGCAGCCCCGGGGGCAGGGGGCATTACGAGCAGTACTTC.

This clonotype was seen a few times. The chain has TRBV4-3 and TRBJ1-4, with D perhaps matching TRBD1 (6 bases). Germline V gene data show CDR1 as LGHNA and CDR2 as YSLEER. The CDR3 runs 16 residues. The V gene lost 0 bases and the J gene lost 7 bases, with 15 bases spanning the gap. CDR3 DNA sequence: TGCGCCAGCAGCCAAGATAGGGGGTCCAATGGTGAAAAACTGTTTTTT. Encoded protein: CASSQDRGSNGEKLFF.

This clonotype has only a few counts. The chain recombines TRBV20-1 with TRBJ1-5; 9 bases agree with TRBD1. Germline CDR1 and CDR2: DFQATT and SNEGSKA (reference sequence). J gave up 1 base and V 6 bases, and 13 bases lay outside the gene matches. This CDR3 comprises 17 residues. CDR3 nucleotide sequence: TGCAGTGCCCGGGGACAGGGCACCGACTGGAGCAATCAGCCCCAGCATTTT. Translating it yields CSARGQGTDWSNQPQHF.

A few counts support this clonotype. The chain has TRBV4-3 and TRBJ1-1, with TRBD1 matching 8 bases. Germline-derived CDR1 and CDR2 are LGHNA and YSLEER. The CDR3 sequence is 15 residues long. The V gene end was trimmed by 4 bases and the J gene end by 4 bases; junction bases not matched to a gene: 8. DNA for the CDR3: TGCGCCAGCAGCCCCCGGACAGGGTTGCTCACTGAAGCTTTCTTT. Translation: CASSPRTGLLTEAFF.

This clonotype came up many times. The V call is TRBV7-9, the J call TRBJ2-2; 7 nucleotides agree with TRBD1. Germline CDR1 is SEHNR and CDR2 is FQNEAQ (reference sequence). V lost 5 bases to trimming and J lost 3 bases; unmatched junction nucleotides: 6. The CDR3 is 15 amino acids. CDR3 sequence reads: CASSNLDRDTGELFF. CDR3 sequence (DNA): TGTGCCAGCAGCAACCTTGACAGGGACACCGGGGAGCTGTTTTTT.

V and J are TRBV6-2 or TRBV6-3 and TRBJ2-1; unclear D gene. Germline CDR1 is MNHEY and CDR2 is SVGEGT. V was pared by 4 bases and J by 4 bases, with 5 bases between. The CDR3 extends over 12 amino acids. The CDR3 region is CASSFYYNEQFF. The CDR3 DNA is TGTGCCAGCAGTTTCTATTACAATGAGCAGTTCTTC.

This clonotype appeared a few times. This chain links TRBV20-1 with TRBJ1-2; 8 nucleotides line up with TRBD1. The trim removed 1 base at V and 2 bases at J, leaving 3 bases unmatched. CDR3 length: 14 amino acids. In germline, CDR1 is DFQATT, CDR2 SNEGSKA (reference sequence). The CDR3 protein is CSARAGTGNYGYTF. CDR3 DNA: TGCAGTGCTAGAGCTGGGACAGGAAACTATGGCTACACCTTC.

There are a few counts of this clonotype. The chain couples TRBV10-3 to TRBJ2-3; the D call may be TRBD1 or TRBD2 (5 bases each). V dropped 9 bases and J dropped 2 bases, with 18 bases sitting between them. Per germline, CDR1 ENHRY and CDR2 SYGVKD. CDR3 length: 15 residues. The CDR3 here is CAMGGRDGDTDTQYF. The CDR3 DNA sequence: TGTGCCATGGGTGGCCGGGACGGAGACACAGATACGCAGTATTTT.

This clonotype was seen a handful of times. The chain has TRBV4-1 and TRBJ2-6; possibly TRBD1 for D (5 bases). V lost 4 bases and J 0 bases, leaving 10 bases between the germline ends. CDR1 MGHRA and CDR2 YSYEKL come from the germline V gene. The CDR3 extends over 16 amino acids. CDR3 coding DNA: TGCGCCAGCAGCCGGGGCAGGGTCTCTGGGGCCAACGTCCTGACTTTC. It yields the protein CASSRGRVSGANVLTF.

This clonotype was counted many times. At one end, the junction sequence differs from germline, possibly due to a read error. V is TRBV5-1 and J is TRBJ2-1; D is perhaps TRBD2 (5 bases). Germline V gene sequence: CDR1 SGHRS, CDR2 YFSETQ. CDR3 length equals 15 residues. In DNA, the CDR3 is TGCGCCAGCAGATCAGGTAGAGGGTCCGGCAATGACCAGTTCTTC. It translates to CASRSGRGSGNDQFF.

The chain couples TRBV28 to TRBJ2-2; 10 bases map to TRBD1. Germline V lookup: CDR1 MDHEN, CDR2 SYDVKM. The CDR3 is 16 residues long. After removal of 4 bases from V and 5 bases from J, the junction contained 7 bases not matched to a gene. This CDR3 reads CASSSPGQGSTGELFF. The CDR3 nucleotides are TGTGCCAGCAGTTCCCCGGGACAGGGGTCAACCGGGGAGCTGTTTTTT.

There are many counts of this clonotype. The CDR3 region has the DNA TGTGCCAGCAGACCGGGTTTGACGGTTCTGGGTGAGCAGTTCTTC. It specifies CASRPGLTVLGEQFF. The chain recombines TRBV12-3 or TRBV12-4 with TRBJ2-1; D remains ambiguous. V was cut by 6 bases and J by 9 bases, with 21 bases left in between. This CDR3 is 15 amino acids long.

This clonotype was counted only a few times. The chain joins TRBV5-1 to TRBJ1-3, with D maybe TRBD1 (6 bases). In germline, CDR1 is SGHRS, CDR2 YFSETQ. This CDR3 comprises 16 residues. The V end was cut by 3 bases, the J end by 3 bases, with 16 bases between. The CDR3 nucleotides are TGCGCCAGCAGCTGGGGGACACCGTTGGGTGGAAACACCATATATTTT. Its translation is CASSWGTPLGGNTIYF.

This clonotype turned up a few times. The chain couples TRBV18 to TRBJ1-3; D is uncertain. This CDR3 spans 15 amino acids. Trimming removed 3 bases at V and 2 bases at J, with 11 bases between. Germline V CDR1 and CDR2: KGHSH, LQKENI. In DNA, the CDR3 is TGTGCCAGCTCACCCTCGGCTATCCCTGGAAACACCATATATTTT. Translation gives CASSPSAIPGNTIYF.

The CDR3 DNA sequence: TGTGCCAGCAGTTTAGGGGCTAAGGACGAGCAGTACGTC. The encoded protein is CASSLGAKDEQYV. The chain combines TRBV28 with TRBJ2-7; weak D call: TRBD1 (5 bases). Germline loops: CDR1 MDHEN, CDR2 SYDVKM. The CDR3 runs 13 residues. The V gene lost 2 bases and the J gene lost 5 bases, with 10 bases spanning the gap.

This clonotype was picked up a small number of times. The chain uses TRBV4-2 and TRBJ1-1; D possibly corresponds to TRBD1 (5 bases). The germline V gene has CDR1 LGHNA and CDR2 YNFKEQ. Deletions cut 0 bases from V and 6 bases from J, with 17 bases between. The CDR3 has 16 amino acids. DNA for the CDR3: TGTGCCAGCAGCCAAGATCGGGCGGTGGGGGTCCCTGAAGCTTTCTTT. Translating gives CASSQDRAVGVPEAFF.

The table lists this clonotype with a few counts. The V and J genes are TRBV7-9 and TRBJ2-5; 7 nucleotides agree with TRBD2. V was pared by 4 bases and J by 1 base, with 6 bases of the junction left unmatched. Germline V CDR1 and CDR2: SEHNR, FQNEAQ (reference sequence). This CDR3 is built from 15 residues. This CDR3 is CASSWGGSGQETQYF. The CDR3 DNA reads TGTGCCAGCAGCTGGGGGGGAAGCGGCCAAGAGACCCAGTACTTC.